The 3 T cell receptor beta chains below all came from one sample that was sequenced in a study of T-cell reconstitution after alpha-beta-depleted transplantation in children. The authors prepared the TCRbeta library with unique molecular identifiers. TCRdb recomputed calls from the PCR reads with MiXCR, one row per CDR3 protein. Among about 230,000 distinct CDR3 sequences, around 9.9% were seen once, and the ten largest hold 28%. The specimen comprised PBMCs, sampled before TCRalphabeta/CD19-depleted stem cell transplant. These receptors originate from a child under three years old with acute myeloid leukemia, due to receive a stem cell transplant.

This clonotype was detected only a few times. The CDR3 sequence: CASTGAAYSPLHF. The CDR3 DNA reads as TGTGCCAGCACCGGTGCCGCTTATTCACCCCTCCACTTT. The rearrangement uses TRBV25-1 and TRBJ1-6, with no clear D. The length of the CDR3 is 13 residues. Germline lookup yields CDR1 MGHDK and CDR2 SYGVNS. Trimming pared 7 bases from V and 8 bases from J, leaving 12 bases between.

This clonotype was recorded many times. The chain is built from TRBV28 and TRBJ2-7, with D maybe TRBD1 (6 bases). The germline V and J ends were trimmed by 6 bases and 1 base, with 16 bases remaining between them. Germline-derived CDR1 and CDR2 are MDHEN and SYDVKM. The CDR3 spans 15 residues. The CDR3 nucleotides read TGTGCCAGCAGCCCCCCAGGGACACTTTCCTACGAGCAGTACTTC. Protein product: CASSPPGTLSYEQYF.

There are a few counts of this clonotype. In DNA form, the CDR3 reads TGCGCCAGCAGTCAACCGGGACTAGCGGGGGCCACAGATACGCAGTATTTT. Residues: CASSQPGLAGATDTQYF. The V and J genes are TRBV23-1 and TRBJ2-3, with TRBD2 matching over 14 bases. TRBV23-1 is identified as an open reading frame with a role that is uncertain. V gave up 2 bases and J gave up 2 bases; unmatched junction bases: 3. The CDR3 length is 17 residues.